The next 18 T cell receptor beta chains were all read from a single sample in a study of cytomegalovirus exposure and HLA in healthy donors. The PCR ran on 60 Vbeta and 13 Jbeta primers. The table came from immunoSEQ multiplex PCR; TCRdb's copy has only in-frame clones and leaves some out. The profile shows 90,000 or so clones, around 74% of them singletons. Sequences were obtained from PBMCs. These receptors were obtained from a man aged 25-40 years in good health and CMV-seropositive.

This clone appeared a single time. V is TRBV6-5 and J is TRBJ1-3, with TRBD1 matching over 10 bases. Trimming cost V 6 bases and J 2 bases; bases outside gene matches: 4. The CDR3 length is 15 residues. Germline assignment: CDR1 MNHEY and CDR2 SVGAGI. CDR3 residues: CASRSGQGAGNTIYF. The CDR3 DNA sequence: TGTGCCAGCAGGAGCGGACAGGGGGCTGGAAACACCATATATTTT.

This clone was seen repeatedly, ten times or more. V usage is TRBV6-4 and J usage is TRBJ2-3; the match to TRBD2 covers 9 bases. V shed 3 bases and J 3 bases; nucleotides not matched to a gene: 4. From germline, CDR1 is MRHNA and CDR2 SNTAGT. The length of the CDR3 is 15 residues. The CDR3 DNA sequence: TGTGCCAGCAGTGATGGCGGGGGGGCGACAGATACGCAGTATTTT. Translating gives CASSDGGGATDTQYF.

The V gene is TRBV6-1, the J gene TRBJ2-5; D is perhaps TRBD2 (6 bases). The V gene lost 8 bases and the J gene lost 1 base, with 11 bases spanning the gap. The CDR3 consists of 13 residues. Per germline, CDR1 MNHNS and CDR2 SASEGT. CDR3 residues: CASGRTVQETQYF. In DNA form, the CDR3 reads TGTGCCAGCGGGAGGACGGTCCAAGAGACCCAGTACTTC.

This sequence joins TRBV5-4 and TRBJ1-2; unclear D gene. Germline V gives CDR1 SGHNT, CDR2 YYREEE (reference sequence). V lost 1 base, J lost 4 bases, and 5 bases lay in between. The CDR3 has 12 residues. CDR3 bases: TGTGCCAGCAGCTTGTTCAGCTATGGCTACACCTTC. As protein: CASSLFSYGYTF. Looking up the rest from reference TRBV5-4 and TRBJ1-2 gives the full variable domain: ETGVTQSPTHLIKTRGQQVTLRCSSQSGHNTVSWYQQALGQGPQFIFQYYREEENGRGNFPPRFSGLQFPNYSSELNVNALELDDSALYLCASSLFSYGYTFGSGTRLTVV.

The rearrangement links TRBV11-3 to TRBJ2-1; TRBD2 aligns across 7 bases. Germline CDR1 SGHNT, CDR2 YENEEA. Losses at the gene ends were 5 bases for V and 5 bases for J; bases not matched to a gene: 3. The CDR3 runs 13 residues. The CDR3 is CASSRDYHNEQFF. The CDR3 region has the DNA TGTGCCAGCAGCCGGGACTATCACAATGAGCAGTTCTTC.

The CDR3 is CASSLGDSPSPHEQFF. DNA for the CDR3: TGTGCCAGCAGCTTAGGGGACTCTCCCTCCCCCCATGAGCAGTTCTTC. The gene calls are TRBV9 and TRBJ2-1, with D tentatively TRBD2 (6 bases). CDR3 length equals 16 residues. Between the trimmed V and J ends, which lost 4 bases and 8 bases, there was a span of 22 bases. Germline assignment: CDR1 SGDLS and CDR2 YYNGEE.

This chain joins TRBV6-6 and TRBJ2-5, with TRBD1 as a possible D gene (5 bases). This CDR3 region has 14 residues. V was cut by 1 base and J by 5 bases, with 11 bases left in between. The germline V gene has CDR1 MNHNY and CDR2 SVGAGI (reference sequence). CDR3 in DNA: TGTGCCAGCAGTTACTGGCAGGGCCTGGAGACCCAGTACTTC. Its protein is CASSYWQGLETQYF.

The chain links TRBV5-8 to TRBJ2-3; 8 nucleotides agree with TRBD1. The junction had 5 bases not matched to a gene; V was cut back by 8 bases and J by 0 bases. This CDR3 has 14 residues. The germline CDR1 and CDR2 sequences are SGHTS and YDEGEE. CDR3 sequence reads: CASPDRVSTDTQYF. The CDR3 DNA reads TGTGCCAGTCCGGACAGGGTGAGCACAGATACGCAGTATTTT. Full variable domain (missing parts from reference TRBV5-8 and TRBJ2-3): EAGVTQSPTHLIKTRGQQATLRCSPISGHTSVYWYQQALGLGLQFLLWYDEGEERNRGNFPPRFSGRQFPNYSSELNVNALELEDSALYLCASPDRVSTDTQYFGPGTRLTVL.

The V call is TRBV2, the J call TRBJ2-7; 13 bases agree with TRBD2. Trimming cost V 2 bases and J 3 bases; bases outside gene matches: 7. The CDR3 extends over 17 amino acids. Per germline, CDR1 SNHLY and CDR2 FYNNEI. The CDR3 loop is CASSERLAGGMLYEQYF. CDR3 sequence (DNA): TGTGCCAGCAGTGAACGACTAGCGGGGGGCATGCTCTACGAGCAGTACTTC.

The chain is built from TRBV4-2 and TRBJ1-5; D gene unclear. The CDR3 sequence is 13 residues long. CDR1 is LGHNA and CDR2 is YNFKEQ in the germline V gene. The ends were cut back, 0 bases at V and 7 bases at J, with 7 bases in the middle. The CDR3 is CASSQDKEQPQHF. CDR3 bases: TGTGCCAGCAGCCAAGATAAGGAGCAGCCCCAGCATTTT.

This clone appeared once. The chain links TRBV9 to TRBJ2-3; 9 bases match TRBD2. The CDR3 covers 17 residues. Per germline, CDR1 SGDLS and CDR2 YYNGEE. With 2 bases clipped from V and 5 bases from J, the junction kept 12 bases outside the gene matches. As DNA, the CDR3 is TGTGCCAGCAGCGTCCTTAGCGGGGGCCTCCTAAGAGATACGCAGTATTTT. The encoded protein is CASSVLSGGLLRDTQYF. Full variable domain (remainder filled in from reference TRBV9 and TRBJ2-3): DSGVTQTPKHLITATGQRVTLRCSPRSGDLSVYWYQQSLDQGLQFLIQYYNGEERAKGNILERFSAQQFPDLHSELNLSSLELGDSALYFCASSVLSGGLLRDTQYFGPGTRLTVL.

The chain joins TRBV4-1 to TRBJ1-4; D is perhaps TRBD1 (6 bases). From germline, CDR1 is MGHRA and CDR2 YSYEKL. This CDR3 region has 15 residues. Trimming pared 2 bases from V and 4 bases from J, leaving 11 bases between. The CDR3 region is CASSQPDRNNEKLFF. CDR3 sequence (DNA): TGCGCCAGCAGCCAACCCGACAGGAATAATGAAAAACTGTTTTTT.

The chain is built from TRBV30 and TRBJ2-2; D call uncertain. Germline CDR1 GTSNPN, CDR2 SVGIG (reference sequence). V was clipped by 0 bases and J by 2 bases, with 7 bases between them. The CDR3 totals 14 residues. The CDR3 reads CAWSVLVNTGELFF. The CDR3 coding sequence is TGTGCCTGGAGTGTGTTAGTTAACACCGGGGAGCTGTTTTTT.

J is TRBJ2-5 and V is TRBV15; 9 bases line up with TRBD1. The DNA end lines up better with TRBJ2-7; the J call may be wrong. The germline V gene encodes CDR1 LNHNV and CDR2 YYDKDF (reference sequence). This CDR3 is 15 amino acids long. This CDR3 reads CATSRQGQGTYEQYF. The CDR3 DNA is TGTGCCACCAGCAGACAAGGACAGGGGACCTACGAGCAGTACTTC.

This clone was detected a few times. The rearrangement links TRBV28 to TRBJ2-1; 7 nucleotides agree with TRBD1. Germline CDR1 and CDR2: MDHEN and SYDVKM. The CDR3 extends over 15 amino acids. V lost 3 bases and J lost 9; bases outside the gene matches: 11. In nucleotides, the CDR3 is TGTGCCAGCAGTTTTGGGACAGCCTCCTCAAGTGAGCAGTTCTTC. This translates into CASSFGTASSSEQFF.

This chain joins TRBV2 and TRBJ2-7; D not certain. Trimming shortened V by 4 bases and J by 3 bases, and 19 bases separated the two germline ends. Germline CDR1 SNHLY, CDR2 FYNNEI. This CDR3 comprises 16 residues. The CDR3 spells CASSVGPAGRFYEQYF. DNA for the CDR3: TGTGCCAGCAGTGTCGGTCCTGCAGGCAGATTCTACGAGCAGTACTTC.

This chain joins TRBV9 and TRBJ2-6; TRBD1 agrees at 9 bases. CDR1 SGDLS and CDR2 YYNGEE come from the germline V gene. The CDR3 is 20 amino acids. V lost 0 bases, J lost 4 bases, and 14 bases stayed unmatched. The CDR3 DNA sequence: TGTGCCAGCAGCGTAGTGGCGGGACAGGGAATTTCGTCCGGGGCCAACGTCCTGACTTTC. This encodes CASSVVAGQGISSGANVLTF.

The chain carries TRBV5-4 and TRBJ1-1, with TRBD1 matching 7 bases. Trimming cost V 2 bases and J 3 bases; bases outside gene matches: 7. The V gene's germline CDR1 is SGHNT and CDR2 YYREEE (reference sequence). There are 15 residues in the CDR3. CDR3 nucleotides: TGTGCCAGCAGCTTCTTGGGACAGCCATACACTGAAGCTTTCTTT. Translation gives CASSFLGQPYTEAFF.